The clone carrying this T cell receptor (beta chain) was counted a single time. Its antigen remains unidentified. The entry originates in a study of T cell responses to AZD1222 COVID-19 vaccine. Study findings and constraints: Epitopes outside B.1.351 and B.1.1.7 mutated regions reportedly drew nearly half of spike TCRs. Distributed over spike, vaccine-associated CD4 TCRs predominated at 160-218 and 743-854.

This CDR3 contains 15 residues. V lost 0 bases and J 3 bases, leaving 12 bases between the germline ends. Germline CDR1 MGHRA, CDR2 YSYEKL. Profiled with immunoSEQ multiplex PCR; TCRdb holds only in-frame clones, not every one. The sample lists fewer than 200,000 clones, roughly 94% occurring once. The sequenced sample was peripheral blood, obtained 28 days after the second AZD1222 dose. This receptor was identified in an adult who received the AZD1222 COVID-19 vaccine. This chain joins TRBV4-1 and TRBJ2-7; D possibly corresponds to TRBD2 (6 bases). CDR3 bases: TGCGCCAGCAGCCAAGATTGGGGGGAGATCTACGAGCAGTACTTC. Translated, it gives CASSQDWGEIYEQYF.